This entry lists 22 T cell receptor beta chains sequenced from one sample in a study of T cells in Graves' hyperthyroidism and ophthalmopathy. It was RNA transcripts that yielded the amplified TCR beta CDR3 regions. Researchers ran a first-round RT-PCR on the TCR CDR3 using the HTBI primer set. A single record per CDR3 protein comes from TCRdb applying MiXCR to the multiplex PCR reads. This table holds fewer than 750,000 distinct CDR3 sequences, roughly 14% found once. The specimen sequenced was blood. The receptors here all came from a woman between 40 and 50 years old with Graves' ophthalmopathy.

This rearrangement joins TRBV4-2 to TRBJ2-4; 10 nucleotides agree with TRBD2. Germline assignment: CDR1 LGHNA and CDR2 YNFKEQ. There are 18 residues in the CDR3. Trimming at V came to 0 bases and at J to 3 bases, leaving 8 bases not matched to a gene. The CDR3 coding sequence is TGTGCCAGCAGCCAAGAGCGGCTAGCGGGAGTCGGCAAAAACATTCAGTACTTC. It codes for CASSQERLAGVGKNIQYF.

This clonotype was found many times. The CDR3 DNA reads TGCAGTGCTAGAGATGAAGAACTAGCGGGAGACACCGGGGAGCTGTTTTTT. It yields the protein CSARDEELAGDTGELFF. The chain couples TRBV20-1 to TRBJ2-2, with TRBD2 identical over 11 bases. This CDR3 has 17 amino acids. With V trimmed by 0 bases and J by 3 bases, 6 bases remained unmatched. Germline assignment: CDR1 DFQATT and CDR2 SNEGSKA (reference sequence).

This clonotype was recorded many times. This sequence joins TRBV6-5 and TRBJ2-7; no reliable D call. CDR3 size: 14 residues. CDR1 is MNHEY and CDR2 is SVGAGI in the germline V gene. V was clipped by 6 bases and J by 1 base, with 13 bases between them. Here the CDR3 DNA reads TGTGCCAGCAGCACCCCCGCCGGGTCCTACGAGCAGTACTTC. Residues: CASSTPAGSYEQYF.

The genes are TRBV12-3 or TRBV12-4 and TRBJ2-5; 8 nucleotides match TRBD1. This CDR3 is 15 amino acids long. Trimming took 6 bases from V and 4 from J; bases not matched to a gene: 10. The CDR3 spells CASSRTGPGLETQYF. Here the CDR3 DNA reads TGTGCCAGCAGCCGGACAGGGCCTGGGTTAGAGACCCAGTACTTC.

The CDR3: CASSVVIGAPNTEAFF. Written as DNA, the CDR3 is TGTGCCAGCAGTGTTGTTATTGGTGCTCCGAACACTGAAGCTTTCTTT. The chain carries TRBV6-1 and TRBJ1-1, with D hard to call. The CDR3 sequence is 16 residues long. V was cut by 4 bases and J by 1 base, with 16 bases left in between. Germline V CDR1 and CDR2: MNHNS, SASEGT.

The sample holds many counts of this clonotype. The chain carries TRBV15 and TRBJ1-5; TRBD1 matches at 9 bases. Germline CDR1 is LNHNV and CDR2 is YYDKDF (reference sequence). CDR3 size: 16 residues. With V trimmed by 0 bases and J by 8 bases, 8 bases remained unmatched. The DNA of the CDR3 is TGTGCCACCAGCAGAGATCCTTACAGGGGGCCTGAGCCCCAGCATTTT. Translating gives CATSRDPYRGPEPQHF.

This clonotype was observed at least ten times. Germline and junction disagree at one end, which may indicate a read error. CDR3 nucleotides: TGCGCCAGCAGCGAAGGGGGGAAAGAGACCCAGTACTTC. Protein product: CASSEGGKETQYF. This rearrangement joins TRBV6-1 to TRBJ2-5; tentatively, D is TRBD1 or TRBD2 (6 bases each). CDR3 size: 13 residues. In germline, CDR1 is MNHNS, CDR2 SASEGT.

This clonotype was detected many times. The CDR3 region is CATSGSTSGNTGELFF. For the CDR3, the DNA is TGTGCCACCAGTGGGTCGACTAGTGGGAACACCGGGGAGCTGTTTTTT. J is TRBJ2-2 and V is TRBV24-1; possible D gene TRBD2, 6 bases. This CDR3 has 16 residues. V was clipped by 5 bases and J by 1 base, with 13 bases between them. The germline gives CDR1 KGHDR, CDR2 SFDVKD.

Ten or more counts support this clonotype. The CDR3 region is CASRGGHLTKYGYTF. For the CDR3, the DNA is TGTGCCAGCAGAGGAGGACACCTGACCAAATATGGCTACACCTTC. The chain joins TRBV7-2 to TRBJ1-2; D is perhaps TRBD1 (5 bases). CDR1 is SGHTA and CDR2 is FQGNSA in the germline V gene. V was cut by 6 bases and J by 5 bases, with 19 bases left in between. CDR3 length: 15 residues.

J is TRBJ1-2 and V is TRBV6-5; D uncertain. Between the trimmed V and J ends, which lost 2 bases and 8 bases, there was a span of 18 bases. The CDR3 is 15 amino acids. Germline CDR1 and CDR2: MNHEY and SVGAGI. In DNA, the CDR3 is TGTGCCAGCAGTTACGAGTCGGCGACGGGCTACGGCTACACCTTC. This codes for CASSYESATGYGYTF.

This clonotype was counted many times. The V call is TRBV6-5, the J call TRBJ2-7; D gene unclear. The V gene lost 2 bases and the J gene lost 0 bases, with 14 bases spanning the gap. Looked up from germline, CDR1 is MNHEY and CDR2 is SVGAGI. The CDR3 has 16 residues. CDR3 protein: CASSYSYWLGSYEQYF. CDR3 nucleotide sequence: TGTGCCAGCAGTTACAGTTATTGGCTCGGCTCCTACGAGCAGTACTTC.

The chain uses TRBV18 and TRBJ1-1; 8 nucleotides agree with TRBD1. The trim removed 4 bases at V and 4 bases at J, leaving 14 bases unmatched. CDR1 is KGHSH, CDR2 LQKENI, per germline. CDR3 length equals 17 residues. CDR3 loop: CASSRPPRGRWGTEAFF. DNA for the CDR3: TGTGCCAGCTCACGACCTCCCAGGGGGCGATGGGGCACTGAAGCTTTCTTT.

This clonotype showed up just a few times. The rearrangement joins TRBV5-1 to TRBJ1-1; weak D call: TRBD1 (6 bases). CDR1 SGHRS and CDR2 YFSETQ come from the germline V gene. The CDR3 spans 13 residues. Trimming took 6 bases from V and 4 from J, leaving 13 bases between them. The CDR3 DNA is TGCGCCAGCAACCGAGAGACAGGCACTGAAGCTTTCTTT. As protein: CASNRETGTEAFF. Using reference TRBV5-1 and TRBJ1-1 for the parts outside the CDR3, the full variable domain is KAGVTQTPRYLIKTRGQQVTLSCSPISGHRSVSWYQQTPGQGLQFLFEYFSETQRNKGNFPGRFSGRQFSNSRSEMNVSTLELGDSALYLCASNRETGTEAFFGQGTRLTVV.

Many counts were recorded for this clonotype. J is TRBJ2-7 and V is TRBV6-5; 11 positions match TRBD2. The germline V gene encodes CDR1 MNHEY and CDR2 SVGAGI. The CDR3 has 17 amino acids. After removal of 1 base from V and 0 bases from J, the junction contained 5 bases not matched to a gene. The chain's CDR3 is CASSYLGLAASSYEQYF. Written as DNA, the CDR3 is TGTGCCAGCAGTTACTTGGGACTAGCGGCGAGCTCCTACGAGCAGTACTTC.

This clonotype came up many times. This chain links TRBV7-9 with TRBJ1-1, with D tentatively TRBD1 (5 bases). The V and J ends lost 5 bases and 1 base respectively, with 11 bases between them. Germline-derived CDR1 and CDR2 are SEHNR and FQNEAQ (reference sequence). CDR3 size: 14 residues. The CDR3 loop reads CASSPGAGNTEAFF. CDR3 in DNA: TGTGCCAGCAGCCCTGGGGCAGGGAACACTGAAGCTTTCTTT.

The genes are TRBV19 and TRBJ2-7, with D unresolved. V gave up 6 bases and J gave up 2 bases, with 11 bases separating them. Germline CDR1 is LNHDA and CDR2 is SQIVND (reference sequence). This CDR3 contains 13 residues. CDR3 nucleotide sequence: TGTGCCAGTAGACACTCTCAAACCTACGAGCAGTACTTC. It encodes CASRHSQTYEQYF.

CDR3 bases: TGTGCCCGAAGGGAAGCCGCGAACACCGGGGAGCTGTTTTTT. Translated: CARREAANTGELFF. The rearrangement joins TRBV30 to TRBJ2-2; D gene unclear. Germline V CDR1 and CDR2: GTSNPN, SVGIG (reference sequence). The CDR3 sequence is 14 residues long. Trimming cost V 8 bases and J 0 bases, with 13 bases left between them.

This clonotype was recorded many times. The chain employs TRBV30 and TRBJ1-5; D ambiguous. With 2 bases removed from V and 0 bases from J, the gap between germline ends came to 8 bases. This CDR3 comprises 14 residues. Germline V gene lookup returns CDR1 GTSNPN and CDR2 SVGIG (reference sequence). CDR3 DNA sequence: TGTGCCTGGAGTCGCGGGTTTAGCAATCAGCCCCAGCATTTT. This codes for CAWSRGFSNQPQHF. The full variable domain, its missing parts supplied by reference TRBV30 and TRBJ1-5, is SQTIHQWPATLVQPVGSPLSLECTVEGTSNPNLYWYRQAAGRGLQLLFYSVGIGQISSEVPQNLSASRPQDRQFILSSKKLLLSDSGFYLCAWSRGFSNQPQHFGDGTRLSIL.

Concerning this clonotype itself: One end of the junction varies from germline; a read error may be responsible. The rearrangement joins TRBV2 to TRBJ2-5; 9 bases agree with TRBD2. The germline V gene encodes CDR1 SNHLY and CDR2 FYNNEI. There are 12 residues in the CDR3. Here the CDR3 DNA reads TGTGCCAGCACAAAAGGGCTAGCGGGACTTCACTTC. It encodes CASTKGLAGLHF.

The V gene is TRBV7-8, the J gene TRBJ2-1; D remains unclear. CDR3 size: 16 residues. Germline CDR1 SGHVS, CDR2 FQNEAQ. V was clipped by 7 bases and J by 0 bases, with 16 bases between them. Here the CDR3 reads CASTISRLSSYNEQFF. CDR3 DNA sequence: TGTGCCAGCACCATCTCCCGTCTGAGCTCCTACAATGAGCAGTTCTTC.

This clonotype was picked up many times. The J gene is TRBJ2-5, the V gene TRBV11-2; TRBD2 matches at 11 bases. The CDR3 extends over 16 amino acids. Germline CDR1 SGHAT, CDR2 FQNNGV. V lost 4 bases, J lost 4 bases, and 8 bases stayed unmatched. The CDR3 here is CASSSAGGLAGETQYF. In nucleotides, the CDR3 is TGTGCCAGCAGCTCAGCGGGAGGACTAGCGGGAGAGACCCAGTACTTC.

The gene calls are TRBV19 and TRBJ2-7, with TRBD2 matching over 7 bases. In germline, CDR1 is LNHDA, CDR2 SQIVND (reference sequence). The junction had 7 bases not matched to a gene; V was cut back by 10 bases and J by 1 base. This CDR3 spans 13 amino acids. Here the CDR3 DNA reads TGTGCCAAACGACCGGGGGGATCCTACGAGCAGTACTTC. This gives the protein CAKRPGGSYEQYF. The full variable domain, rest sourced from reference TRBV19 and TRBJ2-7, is DGGITQSPKYLFRKEGQNVTLSCEQNLNHDAMYWYRQDPGQGLRLIYYSQIVNDFQKGDIAEGYSVSREKKESFPLTVTSAQKNPTAFYLCAKRPGGSYEQYFGPGTRLTVT.